This T cell receptor (beta chain) is drawn from a study of PD-1 blockade in classical Hodgkin lymphoma. Study-level points and caveats: Anyone who began nivolumab under 1 year after ASCT was excluded.

The germline V gene encodes CDR1 MDHEN and CDR2 SYDVKM. Trimming pared 5 bases from V and 5 bases from J, leaving 9 bases between. This CDR3 contains 12 residues. Remarks on this clone: Its antigen remains unknown.

Assay: immunoSEQ multiplex PCR; the TCRdb copy retains only in-frame clones and omits some. The profile covers 70,000 or so clones, with over 70% appearing a single time and 7% to 10% taken by the ten largest. Relapse was seen in all patients after autologous stem cell transplantation, and brentuximab vedotin exposure was variable. The sequence was collected from a human donor with classical Hodgkin lymphoma. The material was peripheral blood mononuclear cells (PBMCs), obtained before the second cycle of nivolumab. The V gene is TRBV28, the J gene TRBJ1-2; maybe TRBD1 (5 bases). This CDR3 reads CASSEAGYGYTF. The CDR3 DNA sequence: TGTGCCAGCAGTGAGGCAGGGTATGGCTACACCTTC.